Listed below are T cell receptor beta chains from one sample, sequenced in a study of cytomegalovirus exposure and HLA in healthy donors. TCRdb keeps only in-frame clones here, not all; method: immunoSEQ multiplex PCR. This sample's clone table lists around 75,000 clones. Material: PBMCs. Receptor source: a middle-aged man in good health and CMV-seropositive. The conserved cysteine and the conserved F or W are not part of the CDR3 here. The order of the fields is V gene, J gene, clone size, CDR3 protein. Size is stated for part of the rows, as once, few or many counts, or as a class when the clone is expanded.

>TRBV7-2|TRBJ1-6|NA
ASSLRTDYNSPLH
>TRBV28|TRBJ2-5|NA
ASSPRDRAAQY
>TRBV9|TRBJ1-2|NA
ASSVVPQGARYT
>TRBV5-5|TRBJ2-1|NA
ASSSGQIINEQF
>TRBV28|TRBJ1-2|NA
ASTPGEGRDYT
>TRBV11-3|TRBJ1-1|NA
ASSPGTGAPNTEAF
>TRBV15|TRBJ2-2|NA
ATSRGDLNTGELF
>TRBV6-5|TRBJ1-1|NA
ASSSRQGARWTEAF
>TRBV7-2|TRBJ2-5|NA
ASSFTGYQETQY
>TRBV9|TRBJ2-1|NA
ASTPGSWMDEQF
>TRBV25-1|TRBJ2-2|NA
ASSPRGNGELF
>TRBV18|TRBJ1-1|NA
ASSPTTANTEAF
>TRBV6-6|TRBJ2-3|NA
ASRTPSGDRTDTQY
>TRBV2|TRBJ2-3|NA
ASTVLAGTDTQY
>TRBV19|TRBJ2-1|NA
ASSIINEQF
>TRBV7-2|TRBJ2-1|NA
ASSQDPGSPGGQF
>TRBV5-4|TRBJ2-3|NA
ASSSQGASDTQY
>TRBV29-1|TRBJ1-2|NA
SVEDSDINYGYT
>TRBV7-7|TRBJ2-5|NA
ASSLSASGGETQY
>TRBV5-6|TRBJ2-3|NA
ASSFWRFADTQY
>TRBV5-1|TRBJ2-3|NA
ASSTRDRGRDTQY
>TRBV7-2|TRBJ2-7|NA
ASSQRDYEQY
>TRBV13|TRBJ1-3|medium-sized
ASSLLGLSGNTIY
>TRBV18|TRBJ1-1|NA
ASSPQGDTEAF
>TRBV25-1|TRBJ1-6|NA
ASSTGQGEDSPLH
>TRBV4-1|TRBJ2-7|NA
ASSLGTGAYEQY
>TRBV7-9|TRBJ2-1|NA
ASSAMTSGRRNEQF
>TRBV5-1|TRBJ2-2|NA
ASSPGTGNTGELF
>TRBV5-4|TRBJ1-3|NA
AYTGGLYGNTIY
>TRBV2|TRBJ2-1|NA
ASSGQGSSEQF
>TRBV2|TRBJ1-1|NA
ASTMNTEAF
>TRBV5-6|TRBJ1-6|NA
ASSLVTGDSPLH
>TRBV6-5|TRBJ1-2|NA
ASSYSGTGLYGYT
>TRBV19|TRBJ2-7|NA
ASSIAGLAAGSSYEQY
>TRBV4-1|TRBJ1-1|NA
ASSPHTAGDDQGSEAF
>TRBV7-9|TRBJ1-2|NA
ASSLGGTIHGYT
>TRBV2|TRBJ2-1|NA
ASSTDSYSGAYNEQF
>TRBV18|TRBJ1-4|NA
ASSPIKGQGNEKLF
>TRBV9|TRBJ2-5|NA
ASSVGLAGLETQY
>TRBV4-2|TRBJ2-5|NA
ASSQVGQGGETQY
>TRBV4-1|TRBJ2-1|NA
ASSQVNLISYNEQF
>TRBV14|TRBJ1-2|NA
ASSPGSAGYT
>TRBV19|TRBJ1-5|NA
ASSILRQGPNQPQH
>TRBV28|TRBJ1-5|NA
ASSLEGAGLSQPQH
>TRBV27|TRBJ1-5|NA
ASSSGLGSQPQH
>TRBV10-2|TRBJ1-6|NA
ASSESQGAGSPLH
>TRBV6-6|TRBJ2-2|NA
ASSPIYRSNTGELF
>TRBV14|TRBJ1-2|NA
ASSPPTGDYGYT
>TRBV29-1|TRBJ2-1|NA
SVGEGEQF
>TRBV5-1|TRBJ2-7|NA
ASSLEGAGEQY
>TRBV4-1|TRBJ2-5|NA
ASSPQGTSGRSETQY
>TRBV9|TRBJ2-3|NA
ASSPWTGFTDTQY
>TRBV7-9|TRBJ1-2|NA
ASSLPPATGKYGYT
>TRBV18|TRBJ2-7|NA
ASLPKREGHEQY
>TRBV5-6|TRBJ1-1|NA
ASSLGPDSGTEAF
>TRBV5-4|TRBJ2-7|NA
ASSLEGGTGGEQY
>TRBV29-1|TRBJ1-1|NA
SVEGGLNTEAF
>TRBV19|TRBJ2-7|NA
ASSIGGTTPYEQY
>TRBV5-1|TRBJ1-5|NA
ASSPDSLYQPQH
>TRBV19|TRBJ1-2|NA
ASSTPGGVESGYT